This passage covers 12 T cell receptor beta chains from one sample sequenced in a study of shared clonotypes between healthy human individuals (dated by TCRdb to 2018 to 2021). For the CD8 naive samples, CD45RO-negative cells were positively selected for CCR7, yielding a CD45RA+CCR7+ population from which TemRA cells were excluded. Receptor libraries were prepared by the immunoSEQ multiplex PCR assay. The immuneACCESS repertoire file appears here via TCRdb, limited to in-frame rearrangements. These files lack a portion of the clones; in checked studies, under half of the deficit traces to unresolved V genes, and the cause of the others is not known. Within this sample are about 2.1 million clones, with just under 95% of them counted one time only. The top ten constitute approximately 1.6% of the sample. The sequenced material came from naive CD8+ T cells from PBMCs. The cell subset or site label of this sample denotes: CD45RA+CCR7+. Every receptor here comes from a young man in good health. Some clones in this sample may be carry-over from other donors' samples.

The J gene is TRBJ2-7, the V gene TRBV5-6; D not resolved. With 5 bases removed from V and 9 bases from J, the gap between germline ends came to 15 bases. CDR1 and CDR2 (germline): SGHDT, YYEEEE. There are 12 residues in the CDR3. The CDR3, as DNA: TGTGCCAGCAGTTGGGCCACCGCCGGGCAGTACTTC. It specifies CASSWATAGQYF.

Comments on this clone: This sample also contains other DNA sequences that code for the same CDR3. J is TRBJ2-7 and V is TRBV19; possibly TRBD2 for D (7 bases). Trimming shortened V by 3 bases and J by 2 bases, and 11 bases separated the two germline ends. This CDR3 has 14 residues. CDR1 and CDR2 from the germline V gene are LNHDA and SQIVND (reference sequence). CDR3 sequence (DNA): TGTGCCAGTAGTATTACGGGGGGCCCCTACGAGCAGTACTTC. It is translated as CASSITGGPYEQYF.

About this clone: Other DNA sequences from this sample encode an identical CDR3 as well. The chain is built from TRBV27 and TRBJ2-7; 7 positions match TRBD2. Germline CDR1 is MNHEY and CDR2 is SMNVEV (reference sequence). The CDR3 has 13 amino acids. Losses at the gene ends were 6 bases for V and 2 bases for J; bases not matched to a gene: 4. DNA of the CDR3: TGTGCCAGCAGCCTGGGACTAACCTACGAGCAGTACTTC. Its protein is CASSLGLTYEQYF.

V gene TRBV6-1 combines with J gene TRBJ2-7, with unresolved D. Germline V gives CDR1 MNHNS, CDR2 SASEGT. The length of the CDR3 is 14 residues. V shed 2 bases and J shed 0 bases, with 8 bases lying between them. CDR3 in amino acids: CASSESHSSYEQYF. The DNA of the CDR3 is TGTGCCAGCAGTGAATCCCATAGCTCCTACGAGCAGTACTTC.

The J gene is TRBJ1-1, the V gene TRBV10-3, with D uncertain. Germline V gives CDR1 ENHRY, CDR2 SYGVKD. This CDR3 is built from 16 residues. Between the trimmed V and J ends, which lost 6 bases and 0 bases, there was a span of 17 bases. The CDR3 DNA is TGTGCCATCAGGACCTCCTCGATTTTGGTGAACACTGAAGCTTTCTTT. It codes for CAIRTSSILVNTEAFF.

This chain uses TRBV5-6 with TRBJ1-2; tentative D call: TRBD1 (5 bases). The V and J ends lost 0 bases and 3 bases respectively, with 12 bases between them. This CDR3 spans 15 amino acids. The germline V gene has CDR1 SGHDT and CDR2 YYEEEE. CDR3 DNA: TGTGCCAGCAGCTTGGGGTCCACAGGATACTATGGCTACACCTTC. Translating gives CASSLGSTGYYGYTF.

CDR3: CASRPTWDEQFF. CDR3 in DNA: TGTGCCAGCAGACCAACCTGGGATGAGCAGTTCTTC. The chain carries TRBV7-9 and TRBJ2-1; D unresolved. From germline, CDR1 is SEHNR and CDR2 FQNEAQ (reference sequence). This CDR3 has 12 residues. Trimming took 6 bases from V and 8 from J, leaving 11 bases between them.

This chain connects TRBV4-1 to TRBJ2-1; D is possibly TRBD2 (5 bases). V was shortened by 3 bases and J by 6 bases, with 9 bases between the two germline ends. The germline gives CDR1 MGHRA, CDR2 YSYEKL. CDR3 length equals 13 residues. CDR3 DNA sequence: TGCGCCAGCAGCCAGAGGGCCGGCAATGAGCAGTTCTTC. The encoded protein is CASSQRAGNEQFF.

The V gene is TRBV28, the J gene TRBJ2-7; no clear D gene. V was clipped by 4 bases and J by 2 bases, with 9 bases between them. Germline-derived CDR1 and CDR2 are MDHEN and SYDVKM. The CDR3 has 13 residues. This CDR3 reads CASSSAVAYEQYF. CDR3 DNA sequence: TGTGCCAGCAGTTCGGCGGTCGCCTACGAGCAGTACTTC.

The chain recombines TRBV19 with TRBJ1-3, with a possible D match to TRBD1 (5 bases). Looked up from germline, CDR1 is LNHDA and CDR2 is SQIVND (reference sequence). This CDR3 region has 17 residues. V lost 0 bases and J lost 0, with 12 bases in between. CDR3 amino acids: CASSIDVTESSGNTIYF. The CDR3 region has the DNA TGTGCCAGTAGTATAGATGTGACAGAGAGCTCTGGAAACACCATATATTTT.

This sequence joins TRBV4-3 and TRBJ2-7; 7 bases align to TRBD1. In germline, CDR1 is LGHNA, CDR2 YSLEER. Trimming took 0 bases from V and 3 from J; bases not matched to a gene: 8. The CDR3 sequence is 16 residues long. This CDR3 reads CASSQDFETGIYEQYF. In nucleotides, the CDR3 is TGCGCCAGCAGCCAAGATTTCGAGACAGGGATCTACGAGCAGTACTTC.

The chain links TRBV28 to TRBJ1-6, with 8 bases matching TRBD1. Per the germline V gene, CDR1 is MDHEN and CDR2 is SYDVKM. CDR3 length: 16 amino acids. V was clipped by 8 bases and J by 6 bases; unmatched bases: 12. The CDR3 is CASQKRQGPTNSPLHF. CDR3 sequence (DNA): TGTGCCAGCCAGAAGAGACAGGGGCCTACTAATTCACCCCTCCACTTT.